The sequence of this T cell receptor (beta chain) was determined in a study of PD-L1 blockade in urothelial cancer. Time point given: peripheral blood 6 weeks after treatment start. Profiled with immunoSEQ multiplex PCR; TCRdb holds only in-frame clones, not every one. The sample has about 45,000 clones, approximately 83% seen once. V lost 3 bases and J lost 0, with 9 bases in between. This CDR3 region has 15 residues. CDR1 and CDR2 (germline): MNHNS, SASEGT. Of note for this clone: This CDR3 is also generated by other DNA sequences in the sample.

This chain joins TRBV6-1 and TRBJ1-5; tentatively, D is TRBD1 (6 bases). The TCR originated in a man between 60 and 75 years old with urothelial cancer. The sample in question was PBMCs, obtained around atezolizumab (anti-PD-L1) treatment. CDR3 protein: CASSEAGVSNQPQHF. The DNA for the CDR3 is TGTGCCAGCAGTGAGGCAGGGGTTAGCAATCAGCCCCAGCATTTT.